The T cell receptor beta chain under discussion was sequenced for a study of cytomegalovirus exposure and HLA in healthy donors. Study at large: Membership in the Caucasian-associated ancestry cluster was found for around 81% of 350 to 450 genotyped donors. Study conclusions and caveats: Through in vitro validation, three CMV-associated chains were shown to be specific for CMV antigens.

CDR1 is SGHNT, CDR2 YYREEE, per germline (reference sequence). V lost 0 bases, J lost 0 bases, and 10 bases lay in between. The CDR3 covers 15 residues. Primers: 60 Vbeta forward and 13 Jbeta reverse. The repertoire was sequenced with immunoSEQ multiplex PCR; TCRdb's copy has only in-frame clones and lacks some. This table holds about 89,000 clones, around a tenth found once. Concerning this clone itself: Its antigen remains unidentified.

The V call is TRBV5-4, the J call TRBJ2-7, with a tentative D call TRBD2 (5 bases). The receptor was isolated from a middle-aged man in good health and CMV-seropositive. The specimen sequenced was PBMCs. CDR3 nucleotides: TGTGCCAGCAGCTTGGGGACTGCGAGCTCCTACGAGCAGTACTTC. This encodes CASSLGTASSYEQYF.